This entry features one T cell receptor (beta chain) sequence. The antigen this receptor binds is unknown. Base qualities were left out, and no much larger clone turns up one base away. Libraries of naive CD8 T cells were generated from approximately 20,000 to 1,000,000 sorted cells, with 10%, 30% or 50% of the purified RNA used. On a BD FACSAria II, naive CD8 T cells were FACS-sorted as CD8+CD4-CCR7+CD45RA+ and collected into RLT Plus buffer. To test detection sensitivity, Jurkat RNA equivalent to roughly eleven TCR copies was spiked into samples of about 18,000-1,000,000 naive CD8 T cells. CD8 T cells were enriched using RosetteSep CD8+ T Cell Enrichment Cocktail and Ficoll-Paque, and the enriched cells then underwent ACK red cell lysis. These data originate in a study of molecular identifiers for immune sequencing clone quantification (dated by TCRdb to about 2018). Study-level background: For a replicate experiment, the RNA from either 20,000 or 100,000 naive CD8 T cells was divided into five aliquots, and four of those aliquots went on to sequencing. CD8 T cells were used in a methods study to benchmark molecular-identifier clustering-based TCR repertoire sequencing (MIDCIRS) and TCR RNA copy counting. General findings and caveats noted by the study authors: Highly expanded clone sizes could be underestimated because identical TCR molecules may share a barcode. Modeling gave about 3.2 recovered TCR RNA copies per cell versus 7.5 to 10 by digital PCR, implying approximately 30% capture efficiency. In CMV-specific effector cells, clones with more than 20 RNA copies accounted for over 97% of molecules, whereas in naive cells such clones accounted for under 1%. The naive libraries included spiked-in Jurkat TCR RNA (around 10 copies' worth), and this RNA is not part of the donor repertoire. Without barcode sub-clustering, chimeric consensus sequences inflated TCR diversity; chimeras reached as high as 47%. Spiked-in Jurkat TCR RNA equivalent to a single cell was reported to be detectable even among some 910,000 naive CD8 T cells.

The library was built by means of PCR. The sequencer was a NextSeq 500. Preparation of bulk TCR libraries followed a previously described approach, with the TCR primers listed in Table S5. The Qiagen AllPrep DNA/RNA kit was used to purify total RNA. Before analysis, reads from multiple sequencing runs of one library were combined. From the authors' description of their analysis: Reads were retained only if the reads had an exact TCR constant sequence, and the retained reads were trimmed to 150 nt and grouped according to their 12-nt molecular barcodes. Reads inside each barcode group were sub-clustered using a 15% Levenshtein threshold, and a quality-weighted consensus sequence was constructed for each RNA molecule. Non-functional sequences were excluded, and lower-count sequences lying one edit away from another sequence were also excluded. Based on fitting two negative binomial distributions, any barcode sub-cluster with under 20% of the maximum read count was discarded. The raw public reads went through TCRdb reprocessing: fastp at Q25, MiXCR clone calling, in-frame beta chains kept. Merged by CDR3 protein, the rows form single entries marked with the most common genes and DNA. These V and J calls derive from TCRdb rather than the authors' analysis. The sample table lists about half a million distinct CDR3 sequences, less than 30% of them with a count of one. The ten biggest clones cover roughly 0.77% of the sample.

The trim is 0 bases for V and 2 bases for J, with a gap of 17 bases between the germline ends. The cysteine opens and the phenylalanine closes a CDR3 of 16 amino acids. Just CDR3 DNA is preserved here, 48 bases in frame from base 1. Looking up the germline V gene (reference sequence) yields CDR1 DFQATT and CDR2 SNEGSKA. Sequenced material: naive CD8+ T cells from blood, with Jurkat cell RNA spiked in. This specimen's cell subset or site label, interpreted: FACS-sorted CD8+CD4-CCR7+CD45RA+ naive T cells. The chain employs TRBV20-1 and TRBJ2-7; a weak D assignment points to TRBD1 (6 bases agree). This sequence was found in a human donor in good health. Some libraries in this study had Jurkat cell RNA spiked in. The CDR3 amino acid sequence is: CSARDSSSQGPYEQYF. The base sequence is TGCAGTGCTAGAGATAGCTCGAGCCAGGGGCCCTACGAGCAGTACTTC.